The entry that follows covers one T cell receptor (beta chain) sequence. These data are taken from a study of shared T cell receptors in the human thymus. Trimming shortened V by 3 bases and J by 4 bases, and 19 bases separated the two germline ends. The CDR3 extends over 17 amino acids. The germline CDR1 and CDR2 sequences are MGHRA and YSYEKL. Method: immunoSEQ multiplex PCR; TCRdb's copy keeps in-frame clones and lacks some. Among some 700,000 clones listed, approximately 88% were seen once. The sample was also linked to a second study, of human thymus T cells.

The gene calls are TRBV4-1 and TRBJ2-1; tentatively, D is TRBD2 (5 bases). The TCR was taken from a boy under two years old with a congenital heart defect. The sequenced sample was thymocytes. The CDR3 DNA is TGCGCCAGCAGCCACAAGGGCGGGCCCCGCCCATACAATGAGCAGTTCTTC. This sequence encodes CASSHKGGPRPYNEQFF.